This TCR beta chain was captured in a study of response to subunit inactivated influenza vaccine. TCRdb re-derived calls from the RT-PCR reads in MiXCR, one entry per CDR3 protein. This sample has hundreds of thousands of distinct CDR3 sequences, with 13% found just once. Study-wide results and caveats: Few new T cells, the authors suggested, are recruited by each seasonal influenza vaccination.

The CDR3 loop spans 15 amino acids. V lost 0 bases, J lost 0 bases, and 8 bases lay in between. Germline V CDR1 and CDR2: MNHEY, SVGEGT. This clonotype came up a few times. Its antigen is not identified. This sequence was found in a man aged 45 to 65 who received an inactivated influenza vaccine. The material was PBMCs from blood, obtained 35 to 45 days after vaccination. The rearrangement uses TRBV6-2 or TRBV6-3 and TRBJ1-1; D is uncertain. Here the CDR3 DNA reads TGTGCCAGCAGTTACTCTAGACACTTGAACACTGAAGCTTTCTTT. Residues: CASSYSRHLNTEAFF.